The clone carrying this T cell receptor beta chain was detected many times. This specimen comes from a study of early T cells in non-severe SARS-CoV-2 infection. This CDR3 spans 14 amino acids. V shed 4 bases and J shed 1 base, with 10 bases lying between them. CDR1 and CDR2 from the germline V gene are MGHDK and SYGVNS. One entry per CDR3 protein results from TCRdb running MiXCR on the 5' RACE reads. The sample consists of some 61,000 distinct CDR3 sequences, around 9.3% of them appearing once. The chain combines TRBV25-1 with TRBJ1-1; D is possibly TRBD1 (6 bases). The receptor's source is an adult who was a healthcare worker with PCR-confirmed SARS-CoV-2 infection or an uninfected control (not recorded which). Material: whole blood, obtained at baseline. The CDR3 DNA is TGTGCCAGCAGTGGATGGGGGCAGAACACTGAAGCTTTCTTT. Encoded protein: CASSGWGQNTEAFF.